This T cell receptor (beta chain) was found in a study of Graves' ophthalmopathy and Graves' hyperthyroidism. This CDR3 contains 14 residues. Germline V gene sequence: CDR1 SQVTM, CDR2 ANQGSEA. V shed 6 bases, J shed 6 bases, and the junction held 3 bases outside the gene matches. In its sample, this clonotype was seen a few times. Beta-chain TCR CDR3 regions were amplified from RNA transcripts. A first-round RT-PCR used HTBI primers, followed by a second-round multiplex PCR. TCRdb used MiXCR to reprocess the multiplex PCR reads, holding one entry per CDR3 protein. The sample includes about 700,000 distinct CDR3 sequences, 35% to 50% seen only once; the top ten take more than 2.5%. For donors with ophthalmopathy, the disease showed moderate-to-severe activity, reached CAS ≥3 and NOSPECS ≥4, and had lasted under 3 months. PBMCs were isolated by Ficoll-Paque density gradient centrifugation, using about 9.2 ml of fresh peripheral blood as the starting material.

The chain links TRBV29-1 to TRBJ2-1, with 15 bases aligning to TRBD2. The source of this sequence is an adult man with Graves' ophthalmopathy. The sample was peripheral blood. This chain's CDR3 is CSVGLAGGPNEQFF. The CDR3 DNA reads TGCAGCGTAGGACTAGCGGGAGGGCCCAATGAGCAGTTCTTC.